Below, 21 T cell receptor beta chains from the same sample are listed, as sequenced in a study of beta chain features in type 1 diabetes (dated by TCRdb to about 2018). Libraries came from the immunoSEQ multiplex PCR assay. The entire amount of isolated RNA was reverse transcribed using the High Capacity cDNA Reverse Transcription Kit, so the sequenced TCRB transcripts were expressed ones. TCRdb holds this immuneACCESS table with in-frame rearrangements only. Some clones are missing; in checked studies, unresolved V genes explain under half, and the rest has no known cause. The table for this sample lists under 150,000 clones; 6.9% of them were counted only once. The ten largest account for 1.4% of the sample. The specimen sequenced was central memory CD4+ T cells from blood. Receptors originate from a woman in her 30s in good health.

The rearrangement uses TRBV2 and TRBJ1-5, with TRBD1 matching 9 bases. Germline lookup yields CDR1 SNHLY and CDR2 FYNNEI. After removal of 6 bases from V and 5 bases from J, the junction contained 8 bases not matched to a gene. The CDR3 runs to 15 residues. This CDR3 reads CASSGQGSGHQPQHF. The CDR3 DNA sequence: TGTGCCAGCAGCGGACAGGGGTCCGGGCATCAGCCCCAGCATTTT.

CDR3 DNA: TGTGCCAGCAGTGGACTGCGAAATAGCTACGAGCAGTACTTC. It encodes CASSGLRNSYEQYF. This chain uses TRBV28 with TRBJ2-7; possible D gene TRBD2, 5 bases. Germline lookup yields CDR1 MDHEN and CDR2 SYDVKM. The V gene lost 5 bases and the J gene lost 3 bases, with 14 bases spanning the gap. The CDR3 has 14 residues.

This clone occurred many times. The chain links TRBV2 to TRBJ1-4; the match to TRBD1 covers 8 bases. The germline gives CDR1 SNHLY, CDR2 FYNNEI. This CDR3 has 11 residues. With 6 bases clipped from V and 13 bases from J, the junction kept 4 bases outside the gene matches. For the CDR3, the DNA is TGTGCCAGCAGGGGACAGGTCGCACTGTTTTTT. It yields the protein CASRGQVALFF.

In its sample, this clone was seen a few times. The gene calls are TRBV7-2 and TRBJ1-1; TRBD1 might be the D (6 bases). This CDR3 spans 15 amino acids. CDR1 and CDR2 from the germline V gene are SGHTA and FQGNSA. V shed 5 bases and J shed 3 bases, with 16 bases lying between them. The CDR3 region is CASSPNRVLDTEAFF. In nucleotides, the CDR3 is TGTGCCAGCAGCCCCAACAGGGTCTTGGACACTGAAGCTTTCTTT.

The chain recombines TRBV15 with TRBJ2-6, with a possible D match to TRBD1 (6 bases). In germline, CDR1 is LNHNV, CDR2 YYDKDF (reference sequence). CDR3 length: 17 residues. V lost 0 bases and J lost 3, with 12 bases in between. CDR3 in DNA: TGTGCCACCAGCAGAGATTTGGGGGCGGGTGGGGCCAACGTCCTGACTTTC. Protein product: CATSRDLGAGGANVLTF. Supplemented by reference TRBV15 and TRBJ2-6, the full variable domain reads DAMVIQNPRYQVTQFGKPVTLSCSQTLNHNVMYWYQQKSSQAPKLLFHYYDKDFNNEADTPDNFQSRRPNTSFCFLDIRSPGLGDTAMYLCATSRDLGAGGANVLTFGAGSRLTVL.

This clone was detected only a few times. The V and J genes are TRBV7-9 and TRBJ2-2; a possible D gene is TRBD2 (6 bases). Trimming left V 5 bases short and J 0 bases short, with 10 bases between. CDR3 length: 15 residues. Germline values: CDR1 SEHNR, CDR2 FQNEAQ (reference sequence). The CDR3 reads CASSLGLTNTGELFF. CDR3 DNA sequence: TGTGCCAGCAGCCTGGGACTGACGAACACCGGGGAGCTGTTTTTT.

The chain has TRBV7-2 and TRBJ2-1, with TRBD2 matching over 9 bases. This CDR3 comprises 15 residues. V was clipped by 5 bases and J by 9 bases; unmatched bases: 11. Per the germline V gene, CDR1 is SGHTA and CDR2 is FQGNSA. The CDR3 is CASSPSPAGGTEQFF. CDR3 nucleotide sequence: TGTGCCAGCAGCCCATCGCCAGCGGGAGGCACTGAGCAGTTCTTC.

This clone occurred a few times. The genes are TRBV28 and TRBJ1-2; 10 nucleotides align to TRBD1. The V gene's germline CDR1 is MDHEN and CDR2 SYDVKM. CDR3 length equals 15 residues. J lost 3 bases, V lost 7 bases, and 8 bases had no gene match. The CDR3 spells CASTGTGARYYGYTF. In nucleotides, the CDR3 is TGTGCCAGCACCGGGACAGGGGCACGGTACTATGGCTACACCTTC.

V is TRBV6-1 and J is TRBJ2-7; tentative D call: TRBD2 (5 bases). Trimming took off 6 bases at V and 1 base at J, with 7 bases between the two ends. This CDR3 region has 12 residues. Germline CDR1 and CDR2: MNHNS and SASEGT. The CDR3 here is CASRDSSYEQYF. CDR3 nucleotides: TGTGCCAGCAGGGACTCATCCTACGAGCAGTACTTC.

The chain joins TRBV7-2 to TRBJ1-5, with no clear D. The CDR3 runs 17 residues. Germline loops: CDR1 SGHTA, CDR2 FQGNSA. Trimming removed 1 base from V and 1 base from J, with 14 bases in between. The CDR3 sequence is CASSLVGGRPSNQPQHF. As DNA, the CDR3 is TGTGCCAGCAGCTTAGTGGGAGGGCGACCCAGCAATCAGCCCCAGCATTTT.

The chain is built from TRBV28 and TRBJ1-5, with D possibly matching TRBD1 (5 bases). CDR3 length: 15 residues. The V end was cut by 6 bases, the J end by 3 bases, with 15 bases between. Germline V gene lookup returns CDR1 MDHEN and CDR2 SYDVKM. CDR3 sequence reads: CASSRRGSINQPQHF. The CDR3 nucleotides are TGTGCCAGCAGCCGGCGGGGCAGTATCAATCAGCCCCAGCATTTT.

The sample holds a few counts of this clone. The chain employs TRBV29-1 and TRBJ2-5, with TRBD1 matching 7 bases. CDR1 is SQVTM, CDR2 ANQGSEA, per germline. The CDR3 length is 13 residues. V shed 3 bases, J shed 1 base, and the junction held 2 bases outside the gene matches. The CDR3 region has the DNA TGCAGCGTTGATGACAGGGTCCAAGAGACCCAGTACTTC. Its protein product is CSVDDRVQETQYF. The whole variable domain, remainder taken from reference TRBV29-1 and TRBJ2-5, is SAVISQKPSRDICQRGTSLTIQCQVDSQVTMMFWYRQQPGQSLTLIATANQGSEATYESGFVIDKFPISRPNLTFSTLTVSNMSPEDSSIYLCSVDDRVQETQYFGPGTRLLVL.

This sequence joins TRBV7-2 and TRBJ2-3; unclear D gene. Germline-derived CDR1 and CDR2 are SGHTA and FQGNSA. V was pared by 2 bases and J by 4 bases, with 7 bases between. This CDR3 comprises 13 residues. CDR3 residues: CASSLPPADTQYF. Here the CDR3 DNA reads TGTGCCAGCAGCTTACCCCCGGCAGATACGCAGTATTTT.

The J gene is TRBJ2-5, the V gene TRBV19; tentative D call: TRBD2 (6 bases). The germline V and J ends were trimmed by 9 bases and 1 base, with 9 bases remaining between them. The CDR3 is 12 amino acids. Germline-derived CDR1 and CDR2 are LNHDA and SQIVND (reference sequence). CDR3 region: CASRDFQETQYF. CDR3 DNA sequence: TGTGCCAGCCGGGACTTCCAAGAGACCCAGTACTTC.

This clone has only a few counts. The CDR3 reads CASSRPGTDTQYF. CDR3 nucleotides: TGTGCCAGCAGCCGCCCAGGGACAGATACGCAGTATTTT. V is TRBV5-4 and J is TRBJ2-3, with D possibly being TRBD1 (5 bases). Germline values: CDR1 SGHNT, CDR2 YYREEE (reference sequence). The CDR3 contains 13 residues. Trimming stripped 4 bases from V and 3 bases from J, with 9 bases between.

This clone was seen just once. J is TRBJ1-1 and V is TRBV5-5, with D possibly TRBD1 on 5 matching bases. Trimming left V 0 bases short and J 2 bases short, with 14 bases between. Germline lookup yields CDR1 SGHKS and CDR2 YYEKEE (reference sequence). CDR3 size: 16 residues. CDR3 protein: CASSLGLQGFNTEAFF. Written as DNA, the CDR3 is TGTGCCAGCAGCTTGGGGTTGCAGGGTTTCAACACTGAAGCTTTCTTT.

V and J are TRBV7-3 and TRBJ2-5; the D gene is possibly TRBD1 (6 bases). Trimming removed 4 bases from V and 9 bases from J, with 12 bases in between. CDR3 size: 12 residues. Germline CDR1 is SGHTA and CDR2 is FQGTGA. This CDR3 is CASSYLQGPQYF. The DNA for the CDR3 is TGTGCCAGCAGCTATCTACAGGGTCCCCAGTACTTC.

This clone was found many times. The chain carries TRBV2 and TRBJ2-1; 8 bases match TRBD1. Germline CDR1 is SNHLY and CDR2 is FYNNEI. There are 12 residues in the CDR3. J was trimmed by 8 bases and V by 6 bases; bases with no gene match: 3. For the CDR3, the DNA is TGTGCCAGCAGGGCGACAGGGGATGAGCAGTTCTTC. The encoded protein is CASRATGDEQFF. Full variable domain (missing parts from reference TRBV2 and TRBJ2-1): EPEVTQTPSHQVTQMGQEVILRCVPISNHLYFYWYRQILGQKVEFLVSFYNNEISEKSEIFDDQFSVERPDGSNFTLKIRSTKLEDSAMYFCASRATGDEQFFGPGTRLTVL.

The genes are TRBV10-3 and TRBJ2-1; 9 positions agree with TRBD2. Trimming took 7 bases from V and 8 from J; bases not matched to a gene: 9. Per germline, CDR1 ENHRY and CDR2 SYGVKD. The CDR3 sequence is 14 residues long. The CDR3 protein is CAIMVAGGTHEQFF. CDR3 sequence (DNA): TGTGCCATCATGGTTGCGGGAGGGACGCATGAGCAGTTCTTC.

The CDR3, as DNA: TGTGCCAGCAGCCCCCGAATTAGAGGAGAAAACACCGGGGAGCTGTTTTTT. This codes for CASSPRIRGENTGELFF. The chain couples TRBV11-2 to TRBJ2-2; D is unresolved. The CDR3 extends over 17 amino acids. Germline CDR1 reads SGHAT; CDR2 reads FQNNGV. Between the trimmed V and J ends, which lost 5 bases and 2 bases, there was a span of 18 bases. Full variable domain (remainder filled in from reference TRBV11-2 and TRBJ2-2): EAGVAQSPRYKIIEKRQSVAFWCNPISGHATLYWYQQILGQGPKLLIQFQNNGVVDDSQLPKDRFSAERLKGVDSTLKIQPAKLEDSAVYLCASSPRIRGENTGELFFGEGSRLTVL.

The chain links TRBV10-3 to TRBJ2-3, with TRBD1 as a possible D gene (6 bases). Trimming took 4 bases from V and 3 from J, leaving 11 bases between them. The germline gives CDR1 ENHRY, CDR2 SYGVKD. This CDR3 spans 14 amino acids. The CDR3 is CAISGRDKTDTQYF. CDR3 nucleotides: TGTGCCATCAGTGGCCGGGACAAGACAGATACGCAGTATTTT.